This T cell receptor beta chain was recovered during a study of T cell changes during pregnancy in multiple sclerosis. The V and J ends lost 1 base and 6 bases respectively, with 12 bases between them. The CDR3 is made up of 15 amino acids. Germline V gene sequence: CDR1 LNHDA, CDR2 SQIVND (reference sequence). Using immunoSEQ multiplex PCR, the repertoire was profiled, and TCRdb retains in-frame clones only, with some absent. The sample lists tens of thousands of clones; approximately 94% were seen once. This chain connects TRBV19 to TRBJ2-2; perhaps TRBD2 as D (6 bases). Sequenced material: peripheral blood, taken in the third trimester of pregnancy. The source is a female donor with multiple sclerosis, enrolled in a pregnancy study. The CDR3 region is CASSIGGGGAGELFF. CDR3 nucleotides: TGTGCCAGTAGTATAGGGGGCGGAGGGGCCGGGGAGCTGTTTTTT.